Listed here are 10 T cell receptor beta chains from one sample, sequenced in a study of OX40 agonist ivuxolimab in advanced cancers. TCRdb's copy holds only in-frame clones and misses some; the assay was immunoSEQ multiplex PCR. The sample carries more than 40,000 clones, roughly 85% recorded once. This specimen was CD4+ or CD8+ T cells sorted from blood, taken in a trial of the OX40 agonist ivuxolimab. These receptor sequences come from an adult with an advanced solid tumor such as melanoma, head and neck, liver or kidney cancer.

The gene calls are TRBV5-1 and TRBJ1-1, with D maybe TRBD1 (5 bases). Trimming removed 6 bases from V and 0 bases from J, with 15 bases in between. The CDR3 length is 15 residues. Germline V gene sequence: CDR1 SGHRS, CDR2 YFSETQ. CDR3 nucleotide sequence: TGCGCCAGCATGGGGGTCCCGGGCATGAACACTGAAGCTTTCTTT. Its protein is CASMGVPGMNTEAFF.

This chain links TRBV7-2 with TRBJ2-1; D not resolved. Trimming removed 0 bases from V and 7 bases from J, with 7 bases in between. CDR1 and CDR2 (germline): SGHTA, FQGNSA. The CDR3 runs to 13 residues. CDR3 coding DNA: TGTGCCAGCAGCTTAGCAAGGGCGAATGAGCAGTTCTTC. Its translation: CASSLARANEQFF. Drawing the rest from reference TRBV7-2 and TRBJ2-1, the complete variable domain is GAGVSQSPSNKVTEKGKDVELRCDPISGHTALYWYRQSLGQGLEFLIYFQGNSAPDKSGLPSDRFSAERTGGSVSTLTIQRTQQEDSAVYLCASSLARANEQFFGPGTRLTVL.

V is TRBV2 and J is TRBJ2-3; 11 bases map to TRBD2. J was trimmed by 7 bases and V by 4 bases; bases with no gene match: 4. From germline, CDR1 is SNHLY and CDR2 FYNNEI. This CDR3 has 14 amino acids. CDR3 nucleotide sequence: TGTGCCAGCAGTGGACTAGCGGGGAGGAATACGCAGTATTTT. It translates to CASSGLAGRNTQYF.

The V gene is TRBV11-3, the J gene TRBJ2-1; D is ambiguous. With 2 bases removed from V and 5 bases from J, the gap between germline ends came to 7 bases. The CDR3 loop spans 13 amino acids. CDR1 is SGHNT and CDR2 is YENEEA in the germline V gene. In DNA, the CDR3 is TGTGCCAGCAGCTTACTCCCCCACAATGAGCAGTTCTTC. This gives the protein CASSLLPHNEQFF. Complete variable domain (other parts from reference TRBV11-3 and TRBJ2-1): EAGVVQSPRYKIIEKKQPVAFWCNPISGHNTLYWYLQNLGQGPELLIRYENEEAVDDSQLPKDRFSAERLKGVDSTLKIQPAELGDSAVYLCASSLLPHNEQFFGPGTRLTVL.

The rearrangement uses TRBV6-5 and TRBJ1-5; TRBD1 aligns across 8 bases. The CDR3 contains 15 residues. Germline CDR1 MNHEY, CDR2 SVGAGI. Losses at the gene ends were 6 bases for V and 5 bases for J; bases not matched to a gene: 9. In DNA, the CDR3 is TGTGCCAGCAGCCCGGACAGGGCGGCGGATCAGCCCCAGCATTTT. As protein: CASSPDRAADQPQHF.

The J gene is TRBJ1-5, the V gene TRBV28, with unresolved D. Looked up from germline, CDR1 is MDHEN and CDR2 is SYDVKM. V lost 6 bases, J lost 3 bases, and 6 bases lay in between. There are 12 residues in the CDR3. In nucleotides, the CDR3 is TGTGCCAGCAGGCCAGTCAATCAGCCCCAGCATTTT. Translated: CASRPVNQPQHF.

The rearrangement uses TRBV2 and TRBJ1-5; D gene uncertain. CDR3 length equals 12 residues. V lost 5 bases and J lost 4, with 6 bases in between. Germline CDR1 and CDR2: SNHLY and FYNNEI. This CDR3 is CASSSTNQPQHF. For the CDR3, the DNA is TGTGCCAGCAGTTCAACAAATCAGCCCCAGCATTTT.

The chain links TRBV19 to TRBJ1-1; TRBD1 aligns across 7 bases. In germline, CDR1 is LNHDA, CDR2 SQIVND (reference sequence). The length of the CDR3 is 16 residues. Trimming cost V 2 bases and J 0 bases; bases outside gene matches: 6. The CDR3: CASSISLQGVNTEAFF. As DNA, the CDR3 is TGTGCCAGTAGTATAAGTCTTCAGGGGGTGAACACTGAAGCTTTCTTT.

The chain links TRBV5-1 to TRBJ2-1; 8 positions agree with TRBD2. This CDR3 has 15 amino acids. Trimming took 7 bases from V and 4 from J; bases not matched to a gene: 10. Germline V gene lookup returns CDR1 SGHRS and CDR2 YFSETQ. In nucleotides, the CDR3 is TGCGCCAGCTCCCCCGGGGGGGCCCCTTACAATGAGCAGTTCTTC. Its protein product is CASSPGGAPYNEQFF. The variable domain in full, completed from reference TRBV5-1 and TRBJ2-1, reads KAGVTQTPRYLIKTRGQQVTLSCSPISGHRSVSWYQQTPGQGLQFLFEYFSETQRNKGNFPGRFSGRQFSNSRSEMNVSTLELGDSALYLCASSPGGAPYNEQFFGPGTRLTVL.

J is TRBJ2-7 and V is TRBV10-3, with D possibly matching TRBD2 (7 bases). This CDR3 spans 14 amino acids. CDR1 is ENHRY and CDR2 is SYGVKD in the germline V gene. The V gene lost 5 bases and the J gene lost 6 bases, with 17 bases spanning the gap. The CDR3 spells CAISSLGGAGEQYF. DNA of the CDR3: TGTGCCATCAGTTCACTTGGGGGGGCAGGCGAGCAGTACTTC.